The present T cell receptor (beta chain) was sequenced within a study of cytotoxic CD8 clonotypes in ibrutinib-treated CLL. About the study: Response samples were drawn at a median of approximately 11 months of treatment, range 6 to 36. Findings and caveats of the study: Baseline clonality was higher than in age-matched healthy donors and moved in step with circulating CD8+ T-cell counts. Once treatment began, public clonotypes, which were uncommon, contracted or stayed stable.

TCRdb's copy holds only in-frame clones and misses some; the assay was immunoSEQ multiplex PCR. The sample lists 160,000 or so clones; approximately 90% were seen once. This clone was found once. What it binds is not known. The CDR3 is 16 amino acids. Trimming took 4 bases from V and 2 from J, leaving 17 bases between them. Germline loops: CDR1 SGHTA, CDR2 FQGTGA. Specimen: PBMCs, collected at disease progression, from a patient treated with ibrutinib. The TCR comes from a human donor with chronic lymphocytic leukemia. V is TRBV7-3 and J is TRBJ1-1; D is perhaps TRBD1 (5 bases). DNA of the CDR3: TGTGCCAGCAGCTCGAACAGGAGAGGGCCTAACACTGAAGCTTTCTTT. Translation gives CASSSNRRGPNTEAFF.